A selection of T cell receptor beta chains follows, all from one sample in a study of blood T cells in healthy people across ages. Each CDR3 protein gets one entry after TCRdb re-called the 5' RACE reads with MiXCR. Of 650,000 to 700,000 distinct CDR3 sequences in the sample, around 52% are singletons; the top ten hold approximately 12%. Sequenced input: blood. The receptors come from a woman older than 75 in good health. The CDR3 runs from the conserved cysteine through the conserved F or W. The D gene is left open where the match is weak.

TRBJ2-1 | TRBV10-3 | TRBD2 | CAISKTSGGAYEQFF
TRBJ2-4 | TRBV5-1 | TRBD2 | CASSWDQTSGAGKNIQYF
TRBJ1-5 | TRBV12-3/TRBV12-4 | - | CASLGYPNQPQHF
TRBJ2-3 | TRBV9 | TRBD1 | CASSMRTGQGISTDTQYF
TRBJ1-3 | TRBV20-1 | - | CSALRGYAGNTIYF
TRBJ2-7 | TRBV10-3 | TRBD2 | CAISESRLAGVPYEQYF
TRBJ2-7 | TRBV3-1 | - | CASSQGTPGVYEQYF
TRBJ2-1 | TRBV11-2 | TRBD2 | CASSPGTTSYNEQFF
TRBJ2-5 | TRBV7-9 | - | CASSPLGGRTTQYF
TRBJ2-1 | TRBV5-1 | TRBD2 | CAGSPGLAGVVNEQFF
TRBJ2-2 | TRBV14 | - | CASSPLSAGELFF
TRBJ2-7 | TRBV6-5 | - | CASSPSSRSSYEQYF
TRBJ1-4 | TRBV15 | - | CATSHARGEKLFF
TRBJ2-1 | TRBV9 | - | CASSSRRAISYNEQFF
TRBJ2-3 | TRBV27 | - | CASSLRLLTTDTQYF
TRBJ1-1 | TRBV28 | TRBD1 | CASSLGDRRNTEAFF
TRBJ2-1 | TRBV27 | TRBD2 | CASRLGLVVYNEQFF
TRBJ1-5 | TRBV7-9 | TRBD1 | CASSLGGQGRNQPQHF